Listed here are 16 T cell receptor beta chains from one sample, sequenced in a study of response to subunit inactivated influenza vaccine. TCRdb itself ran the RT-PCR reads through MiXCR, one entry per CDR3 protein. The table has about 780,000 distinct CDR3 sequences, around 20% seen once. This specimen consisted of PBMCs from blood, obtained 4 to 6 days after vaccination. The receptors shown here come from a man between 50 and 59 years old who received an inactivated influenza vaccine.

This clonotype has a handful of counts. V gene TRBV5-5 combines with J gene TRBJ2-3; TRBD1 is a possible D gene (8 bases). The CDR3 extends over 16 amino acids. CDR1 SGHKS and CDR2 YYEKEE come from the germline V gene (reference sequence). Trimming left V 4 bases short and J 3 bases short, with 18 bases between. CDR3 in DNA: TGTGCCAGCAGCCACGACAGGGGACTAATGACAGATACGCAGTATTTT. As protein: CASSHDRGLMTDTQYF.

The chain couples TRBV9 to TRBJ2-7; perhaps TRBD1 as D (8 bases). CDR1 is SGDLS, CDR2 YYNGEE, per germline. Trimming removed 2 bases from V and 6 bases from J, with 18 bases in between. The CDR3 is made up of 15 amino acids. In DNA form, the CDR3 reads TGTGCCAGCAGCGTCACAGGGGGGGAACTACTCGAGCAGTACTTC. It codes for CASSVTGGELLEQYF.

This clonotype occurred many times. Germline is not matched at one junction end, which may reflect a read error. The chain has TRBV12-3 or TRBV12-4 and TRBJ2-5; 7 bases map to TRBD2. The CDR3 spans 14 residues. The CDR3, as DNA: TGTGCCAGCAGCTTAGCGGGCGGACAAGAGACCCAGTACTTC. Amino acid sequence: CASSLAGGQETQYF.

J is TRBJ2-1 and V is TRBV20-1; TRBD2 is a possible D gene (6 bases). V shed 0 bases and J shed 9 bases, with 6 bases lying between them. The CDR3 covers 11 residues. From germline, CDR1 is DFQATT and CDR2 SNEGSKA (reference sequence). The CDR3 region is CSAREGGEQFF. The CDR3 DNA follows: TGCAGTGCTAGAGAGGGAGGTGAGCAGTTCTTC.

The rearrangement uses TRBV29-1 and TRBJ2-7; tentatively, D is TRBD1 or TRBD2 (5 bases each). This CDR3 is 12 amino acids long. V gave up 3 bases and J gave up 2 bases, with 8 bases separating them. CDR1 SQVTM and CDR2 ANQGSEA come from the germline V gene. CDR3 loop: CSVDEGTYEQYF. In nucleotides, the CDR3 is TGCAGCGTTGATGAGGGGACCTACGAGCAGTACTTC.

The rearrangement links TRBV20-1 to TRBJ2-1; D is ambiguous. The CDR3 is made up of 14 amino acids. The V and J ends lost 8 bases and 6 bases respectively, with 20 bases between them. Germline V gene sequence: CDR1 DFQATT, CDR2 SNEGSKA (reference sequence). The CDR3 sequence: CSMPSSFDLNEQFF. In DNA form, the CDR3 reads TGCAGTATGCCCTCAAGCTTTGATCTCAATGAGCAGTTCTTC.

The genes are TRBV6-6 and TRBJ1-5; a possible D gene is TRBD1 (5 bases). The V end was cut by 5 bases, the J end by 5 bases, with 10 bases between. This CDR3 contains 13 residues. The germline gives CDR1 MNHNY, CDR2 SVGAGI (reference sequence). CDR3 nucleotides: TGTGCCAGCAGTAAAGACAGCTATCAGCCCCAGCATTTT. Its protein product is CASSKDSYQPQHF.

This clonotype was seen a few times. CDR3 nucleotide sequence: TGTGCCAGCAGTCTATGGACAGTCGGAAACACCGGGGAGCTGTTTTTT. Its protein product is CASSLWTVGNTGELFF. The genes are TRBV12-3 or TRBV12-4 and TRBJ2-2; weak D call: TRBD1 (6 bases). The CDR3 contains 16 residues. Trimming cost V 5 bases and J 2 bases, with 15 bases left between them.

The rearrangement uses TRBV27 and TRBJ2-7; 8 bases are shared with TRBD1. This CDR3 is built from 15 residues. V lost 8 bases to trimming and J lost 7 bases; unmatched junction nucleotides: 16. CDR1 and CDR2 (germline): MNHEY, SMNVEV (reference sequence). Here the CDR3 reads CASGTGQAPFLEQYF. CDR3 sequence (DNA): TGTGCCAGCGGCACGGGACAGGCTCCCTTTTTGGAGCAGTACTTC.

The chain recombines TRBV4-2 with TRBJ2-7, with 7 nucleotides matching TRBD1. From germline, CDR1 is LGHNA and CDR2 YNFKEQ. The CDR3 sequence is 15 residues long. Losses at the gene ends were 6 bases for V and 1 base for J; bases not matched to a gene: 9. CDR3: CASREEGQWSYEQYF. As DNA, the CDR3 is TGTGCCAGCAGGGAAGAGGGACAGTGGTCCTACGAGCAGTACTTC.

This chain uses TRBV12-3 or TRBV12-4 with TRBJ1-2; D unclear. The CDR3 extends over 13 amino acids. V lost 0 bases, J lost 7 bases, and 9 bases lay in between. The CDR3 sequence is CASSLALSAGYTF. CDR3 bases: TGTGCCAGCAGTTTAGCGTTGTCGGCTGGCTACACCTTC.

In this sample, this clonotype turned up a few times. This rearrangement joins TRBV27 to TRBJ1-5; D is undetermined. The ends were cut back, 6 bases at V and 0 bases at J, with 12 bases in the middle. From germline, CDR1 is MNHEY and CDR2 SMNVEV (reference sequence). CDR3 size: 15 residues. CDR3 in DNA: TGTGCCAGCAGCCGCAAGTATGATAGCAATCAGCCCCAGCATTTT. Protein sequence: CASSRKYDSNQPQHF.

This clonotype was found a few times. This chain links TRBV5-6 with TRBJ2-1, with TRBD2 matching over 14 bases. CDR3 length: 16 amino acids. Germline V gene sequence: CDR1 SGHDT, CDR2 YYEEEE. V was clipped by 3 bases and J by 4 bases; unmatched bases: 3. The CDR3 DNA is TGTGCCAGCAGCTGGAGACTAGCGGGGGGGTACAATGAGCAGTTCTTC. It is translated as CASSWRLAGGYNEQFF.

V is TRBV24-1 and J is TRBJ2-3; 11 positions agree with TRBD2. CDR1 is KGHDR and CDR2 is SFDVKD in the germline V gene. The CDR3 length is 16 residues. The J segment lost 3 bases and the V segment lost 7 bases, leaving 8 bases of the junction unmatched. DNA for the CDR3: TGTGCCACCAGCCCGACTAGCGGGAAAACGACAGATACGCAGTATTTT. Translating it yields CATSPTSGKTTDTQYF.

The rearrangement joins TRBV5-6 to TRBJ1-4; tentatively, D is TRBD1 (6 bases). Trimming took 2 bases from V and 4 from J, leaving 15 bases between them. This CDR3 has 16 amino acids. Germline V gene data show CDR1 as SGHDT and CDR2 as YYEEEE. The CDR3 DNA reads TGTGCCAGCAGCTTTAGGCTCAGGGGCGGTAATGAAAAACTGTTTTTT. Protein: CASSFRLRGGNEKLFF.

This clonotype appeared many times. CDR3 nucleotides: TGCAGTGCTAGGCTAGCGGGGGGGCGGGATTCGGAGTTCTTC. This gives the protein CSARLAGGRDSEFF. The chain combines TRBV20-1 with TRBJ2-1, with 12 bases lining up with TRBD2. With V trimmed by 3 bases and J by 14 bases, 11 bases remained unmatched. CDR3 length: 14 amino acids. From germline, CDR1 is DFQATT and CDR2 SNEGSKA (reference sequence).